One and the same sample provided the 23 T cell receptor beta chains below, sequenced in a study of shared clonotypes between healthy human individuals. This table comes from immunoSEQ multiplex PCR, and its TCRdb copy is limited to in-frame clones, with some not included. The sample carries approximately 500,000 clones, more than 75% recorded once. What was sequenced was PBMCs. The receptors originated from a woman between 40 and 55 years old in good health. Some clones in this sample may be carry-over from other donors' samples.

J is TRBJ2-5 and V is TRBV30; 10 positions agree with TRBD2. The CDR3 covers 14 residues. Germline lookup yields CDR1 GTSNPN and CDR2 SVGIG (reference sequence). The V segment lost 8 bases and the J segment 1 base; nucleotides outside the gene matches: 7. DNA of the CDR3: TGTGCCATGTCGAGCGGGAGGGTCCAAGAGACCCAGTACTTC. As protein: CAMSSGRVQETQYF. The full variable domain, its missing parts supplied by reference TRBV30 and TRBJ2-5, is SQTIHQWPATLVQPVGSPLSLECTVEGTSNPNLYWYRQAAGRGLQLLFYSVGIGQISSEVPQNLSASRPQDRQFILSSKKLLLSDSGFYLCAMSSGRVQETQYFGPGTRLLVL.

V is TRBV29-1 and J is TRBJ2-7; D may be TRBD1 (5 bases). The V end was cut by 4 bases, the J end by 6 bases, with 19 bases between. Germline V gene sequence: CDR1 SQVTM, CDR2 ANQGSEA. This CDR3 has 14 amino acids. The CDR3 here is CSVVAAGFVTEQYF. The CDR3 DNA reads TGCAGCGTTGTGGCTGCAGGGTTCGTAACCGAGCAGTACTTC.

CDR3 sequence: CASSPDRDEQFF. The CDR3 nucleotides are TGTGCCAGCAGCCCGGACAGGGATGAGCAGTTCTTC. J is TRBJ2-1 and V is TRBV5-4, with TRBD1 identical over 8 bases. V gave up 4 bases and J gave up 8 bases; unmatched junction bases: 2. From germline, CDR1 is SGHNT and CDR2 YYREEE (reference sequence). The CDR3 consists of 12 residues.

The chain has TRBV18 and TRBJ2-1, with 9 bases identical to TRBD2. J lost 5 bases, V lost 1 base, and 9 bases had no gene match. The CDR3 runs to 17 residues. CDR1 and CDR2 from the germline V gene are KGHSH and LQKENI. Here the CDR3 DNA reads TGTGCCAGCTCACCACTGCTAGCGGGAAGGGGGAACAATGAGCAGTTCTTC. Translated: CASSPLLAGRGNNEQFF.

V is TRBV5-6 and J is TRBJ2-7; D may be TRBD1 (5 bases). The length of the CDR3 is 13 residues. V was shortened by 3 bases and J by 10 bases, with 17 bases between the two germline ends. Germline V CDR1 and CDR2: SGHDT, YYEEEE. The CDR3 region is CASSWDRQGEQYF. Here the CDR3 DNA reads TGTGCCAGCAGCTGGGATCGACAAGGGGAACAGTACTTC.

In this sample, this clone turned up a few times. The chain couples TRBV7-2 to TRBJ2-5, with TRBD1 identical over 8 bases. CDR1 SGHTA and CDR2 FQGNSA come from the germline V gene. The CDR3 has 15 residues. The V and J ends lost 5 bases and 11 bases, in that order; junction bases with no gene match: 16. CDR3 in amino acids: CASSAQTGVTREQYF. The CDR3 coding sequence is TGTGCCAGCAGCGCACAGACAGGGGTAACGAGGGAGCAGTACTTC.

The V call is TRBV28, the J call TRBJ2-3, with 8 bases matching TRBD1. The CDR3 has 16 amino acids. V lost 4 bases, J lost 6 bases, and 12 bases stayed unmatched. Germline CDR1 MDHEN, CDR2 SYDVKM. The CDR3 spells CASSSSRGRFVDTQYF. CDR3 DNA sequence: TGTGCCAGCAGTTCATCCAGGGGGCGGTTTGTGGATACGCAGTATTTT.

CDR3 sequence (DNA): TGTGCCAGCAGCCAATCTACCGGGACAGGGGCGAATGAGCAGTTCTTC. Translation: CASSQSTGTGANEQFF. The gene calls are TRBV7-2 and TRBJ2-1; 10 positions agree with TRBD1. The CDR3 has 16 residues. V gave up 5 bases and J gave up 7 bases; unmatched junction bases: 11. Germline V CDR1 and CDR2: SGHTA, FQGNSA.

V and J are TRBV5-1 and TRBJ2-1; D possibly corresponds to TRBD2 (6 bases). CDR1 and CDR2 from the germline V gene are SGHRS and YFSETQ. CDR3 length: 21 amino acids. Trimming left V 0 bases short and J 10 bases short, with 35 bases between. CDR3 nucleotide sequence: TGCGCCAGCAGCTTGGCCACGAGGCCAGGGATTTCGGCTAGCGCTTTAGGGGAGCAGTTCTTC. This gives the protein CASSLATRPGISASALGEQFF.

The chain has TRBV6-5 and TRBJ2-5; 7 bases fit TRBD1. Germline V gives CDR1 MNHEY, CDR2 SVGAGI. V trimming: 6 bases; J trimming: 7 bases; junction bases outside the gene matches: 5. CDR3 size: 12 residues. In nucleotides, the CDR3 is TGTGCCAGCAGCCAACAGGGGTTGACCCAGTACTTC. Protein sequence: CASSQQGLTQYF.

In the case of this clone: A much bigger clone sits one base away, suggesting this may be a read error. The sample holds other DNA sequences that translate to the same CDR3. The V gene is TRBV28, the J gene TRBJ1-5; possible D gene TRBD1, 6 bases. V was clipped by 5 bases and J by 4 bases, with 9 bases between them. CDR1 is MDHEN and CDR2 is SYDVKM in the germline V gene. The CDR3 totals 13 residues. The CDR3, as DNA: TGTGCCAGCAGTCGGACAGTTAATCAGCCCCAGCATTTT. Translation gives CASSRTVNQPQHF.

The chain couples TRBV5-4 to TRBJ2-5; the match to TRBD2 covers 11 bases. Per germline, CDR1 SGHNT and CDR2 YYREEE (reference sequence). Trimming cost V 4 bases and J 2 bases; bases outside gene matches: 7. This CDR3 has 16 residues. CDR3 loop: CASSRGLAGIQETQYF. The CDR3 DNA reads TGTGCCAGCAGCCGTGGACTAGCGGGTATACAAGAGACCCAGTACTTC.

Ten or more counts support this clone. The V gene is TRBV30, the J gene TRBJ2-3, with D unresolved. The length of the CDR3 is 12 residues. From germline, CDR1 is GTSNPN and CDR2 SVGIG (reference sequence). Deletions cut 3 bases from V and 6 bases from J, with 10 bases between. This chain's CDR3 is CAWRSVWDTQYF. Written as DNA, the CDR3 is TGTGCCTGGAGAAGTGTTTGGGATACGCAGTATTTT.

The chain is built from TRBV10-1 and TRBJ2-2; D call uncertain. Germline CDR1 is WNHNN and CDR2 is SYGVQD (reference sequence). V gave up 3 bases and J gave up 0 bases, with 8 bases separating them. This CDR3 is 15 amino acids long. This CDR3 is CASSDGLTNTGELFF. CDR3 bases: TGCGCCAGCAGTGATGGTCTAACGAACACCGGGGAGCTGTTTTTT.

A single count supports this clone. This chain connects TRBV5-4 to TRBJ2-2; TRBD1 aligns across 10 bases. The CDR3 contains 15 residues. V shed 4 bases and J 4 bases; nucleotides not matched to a gene: 4. Per the germline V gene, CDR1 is SGHNT and CDR2 is YYREEE (reference sequence). CDR3 region: CASSRDRGITGELFF. The DNA of the CDR3 is TGTGCCAGCAGCAGGGACAGGGGCATCACCGGGGAGCTGTTTTTT.

The rearrangement joins TRBV7-2 to TRBJ2-3; D remains unclear. CDR1 is SGHTA and CDR2 is FQGNSA in the germline V gene. CDR3 length equals 15 residues. V lost 0 bases and J 0 bases, leaving 7 bases between the germline ends. The CDR3 DNA follows: TGTGCCAGCAGCTTAGCTAGCAGCAGCACAGATACGCAGTATTTT. It translates to CASSLASSSTDTQYF.

This rearrangement joins TRBV28 to TRBJ2-2; D gene ambiguous. The V gene's germline CDR1 is MDHEN and CDR2 SYDVKM. The germline V and J ends were trimmed by 10 bases and 5 bases, with 11 bases remaining between them. The CDR3 has 12 residues. The CDR3 coding sequence is TGTGCCACGTTCGAGGCTACCGGGGAGCTGTTTTTT. Protein product: CATFEATGELFF.

The chain couples TRBV4-3 to TRBJ2-7; TRBD2 is a possible D gene (6 bases). CDR1 and CDR2 from the germline V gene are LGHNA and YSLEER. The CDR3 loop spans 16 amino acids. Trimming took 6 bases from V and 5 from J, leaving 23 bases between them. The CDR3 DNA reads as TGCGCCAGCAGTTGGAGGGACGCCGAGTACGAGGACGAGCAGTACTTC. It specifies CASSWRDAEYEDEQYF.

The chain couples TRBV6-5 to TRBJ2-7, with D possibly TRBD2 on 5 matching bases. Germline-derived CDR1 and CDR2 are MNHEY and SVGAGI. This CDR3 has 13 residues. Trimming stripped 7 bases from V and 6 bases from J, with 16 bases between. CDR3 DNA sequence: TGTGCCAGCAACCAAGCGGACCGGACCGAGCAGTACTTC. Translating gives CASNQADRTEQYF.

This clone has only one observation. V usage is TRBV5-1 and J usage is TRBJ2-2, with a weak D call TRBD2 (5 bases). Germline V CDR1 and CDR2: SGHRS, YFSETQ. This CDR3 is built from 13 residues. The germline V and J ends were trimmed by 3 bases and 5 bases, with 8 bases remaining between them. The CDR3 DNA reads as TGCGCCAGCAGCTGGGAGCGGACCGGGGAGCTGTTTTTT. Amino acid sequence: CASSWERTGELFF.

This chain connects TRBV9 to TRBJ2-5; D ambiguous. This CDR3 is 16 amino acids long. Looked up from germline, CDR1 is SGDLS and CDR2 is YYNGEE. V was clipped by 3 bases and J by 1 base, with 16 bases between them. DNA for the CDR3: TGTGCCAGCAGCGGGGGTCGAGGCGGTCTCCAAGAGACCCAGTACTTC. Its protein product is CASSGGRGGLQETQYF.

The chain is built from TRBV10-1 and TRBJ2-7; tentatively, D is TRBD2 (7 bases). The ends were cut back, 2 bases at V and 5 bases at J, with 16 bases in the middle. CDR1 is WNHNN, CDR2 SYGVQD, per germline (reference sequence). The CDR3 totals 15 residues. CDR3 nucleotide sequence: TGCGCCAGCAGTGAGGACAGCGCGGGGGCCAACGAGCAGTACTTC. Protein sequence: CASSEDSAGANEQYF.

Only one count was recorded for this clone. The junction departs from germline at one end; a sequencing error may be responsible. V is TRBV4-1 and J is TRBJ2-5; 14 bases match TRBD2. Gene TRBJ2-7 matches the end of the DNA better, so the J call may be wrong. The CDR3 covers 16 residues. Germline CDR1 is MGHRA and CDR2 is YSYEKL. DNA of the CDR3: TGCGCAAGCAGCCAGGAAGGGACTAGCGGGAGCATCGAGCAGTACTTC. It encodes CASSQEGTSGSIEQYF.